These 21 T cell receptor beta chains were sequenced from one sample in a study of blood T cell repertoires in COVID-19. Profiled with immunoSEQ multiplex PCR; TCRdb holds only in-frame clones, not every one. The sample shows almost 70,000 clones, approximately 79% of them seen only once. Specimen: peripheral blood. These receptors were collected from a man in his 60s with acute or convalescent COVID-19.

Only a few counts were recorded for this clone. The V gene is TRBV6-5, the J gene TRBJ1-5, with 7 bases aligning to TRBD1. J gave up 2 bases and V 6 bases, and 4 bases lay outside the gene matches. This CDR3 has 14 residues. Germline CDR1 and CDR2: MNHEY and SVGAGI. CDR3 nucleotides: TGTGCCAGCAGGACAGGGTTGGGCAATCAGCCCCAGCATTTT. Its protein product is CASRTGLGNQPQHF.

The chain combines TRBV7-6 with TRBJ2-1; D perhaps matches TRBD1 (6 bases). Germline loops: CDR1 SGHVS, CDR2 FNYEAQ. Trimming took off 1 base at V and 0 bases at J, with 7 bases between the two ends. This CDR3 comprises 15 residues. CDR3 residues: CASSLGTDSYNEQFF. CDR3 nucleotides: TGTGCCAGCAGCTTAGGGACAGACTCCTACAATGAGCAGTTCTTC.

This clone occurred a few times. This rearrangement joins TRBV4-2 to TRBJ2-1, with D unresolved. V was cut by 1 base and J by 0 bases, with 10 bases left in between. This CDR3 has 16 residues. Looked up from germline, CDR1 is LGHNA and CDR2 is YNFKEQ. CDR3 residues: CASSQGGRSSYNEQFF. CDR3 nucleotide sequence: TGTGCCAGCAGCCAAGGAGGCCGTAGCTCCTACAATGAGCAGTTCTTC.

The V gene is TRBV7-9, the J gene TRBJ1-6; 8 bases are a match to TRBD1. The germline V gene encodes CDR1 SEHNR and CDR2 FQNEAQ (reference sequence). The CDR3 extends over 14 amino acids. J gave up 9 bases and V 4 bases, and 5 bases lay outside the gene matches. The CDR3 sequence is CASSSLTGVSPLHF. CDR3 DNA sequence: TGTGCCAGCAGCTCATTGACAGGGGTTTCACCCCTCCACTTT.

This chain links TRBV2 with TRBJ1-6; D unresolved. The germline gives CDR1 SNHLY, CDR2 FYNNEI. This CDR3 is 14 amino acids long. V lost 7 bases and J lost 8, with 15 bases in between. The CDR3 protein is CASTERENYSPLHF. CDR3 in DNA: TGTGCCAGCACCGAACGGGAGAATTATTCACCCCTCCACTTT.

This clone appeared a few times. V is TRBV7-2 and J is TRBJ1-6; the match to TRBD1 covers 8 bases. Germline assignment: CDR1 SGHTA and CDR2 FQGNSA. The J segment lost 9 bases and the V segment lost 5 bases, leaving 3 bases of the junction unmatched. The CDR3 has 13 residues. The CDR3 region is CASSRGQGSPLHF. CDR3 DNA: TGTGCCAGCAGCCGCGGACAGGGTTCACCCCTCCACTTT.

This chain connects TRBV19 to TRBJ2-5; the match to TRBD1 covers 9 bases. Germline values: CDR1 LNHDA, CDR2 SQIVND (reference sequence). V shed 5 bases, J shed 3 bases, and the junction held 7 bases outside the gene matches. This CDR3 region has 15 residues. In nucleotides, the CDR3 is TGTGCCAGTAGTTGGGGCGGGACAGGGAAAGAGACCCAGTACTTC. This codes for CASSWGGTGKETQYF.

The J gene is TRBJ1-3, the V gene TRBV19; 10 bases line up with TRBD1. Unmatched junction bases numbered 10, after V lost 8 bases and J lost 3 bases. The CDR3 sequence is 16 residues long. Germline V gene sequence: CDR1 LNHDA, CDR2 SQIVND (reference sequence). In nucleotides, the CDR3 is TGTGCCAGTCGTCAGATCGACAGGGGGCATGGAAACACCATATATTTT. It is translated as CASRQIDRGHGNTIYF.

V is TRBV6-5 and J is TRBJ1-5; weak D call: TRBD1 (5 bases). This CDR3 has 13 amino acids. Germline loops: CDR1 MNHEY, CDR2 SVGAGI. The V and J ends lost 6 bases and 5 bases respectively, with 11 bases between them. In DNA, the CDR3 is TGTGCCAGCAGACCCGGGACTTATCAGCCCCAGCATTTT. This codes for CASRPGTYQPQHF.

This clone was seen only once. This rearrangement joins TRBV7-9 to TRBJ1-6; weak D call: TRBD1 (6 bases). The V and J ends lost 4 bases and 6 bases respectively, with 10 bases between them. This CDR3 contains 14 residues. The germline gives CDR1 SEHNR, CDR2 FQNEAQ (reference sequence). CDR3: CASSSGGGNSPLHF. The CDR3 DNA reads as TGTGCCAGCAGCTCTGGGGGCGGTAATTCACCCCTCCACTTT. Drawing the rest from reference TRBV7-9 and TRBJ1-6, the complete variable domain is DTGVSQNPRHKITKRGQNVTFRCDPISEHNRLYWYRQTLGQGPEFLTYFQNEAQLEKSRLLSDRFSAERPKGSFSTLEIQRTEQGDSAMYLCASSSGGGNSPLHFGNGTRLTVT.

The chain recombines TRBV18 with TRBJ1-1; perhaps TRBD1 as D (6 bases). Between the trimmed V and J ends, which lost 3 bases and 1 base, there was a span of 15 bases. The CDR3 has 16 residues. Germline V CDR1 and CDR2: KGHSH, LQKENI. The CDR3 sequence is CASSPPAGGANTEAFF. The CDR3 coding sequence is TGTGCCAGCTCACCGCCCGCCGGGGGGGCGAACACTGAAGCTTTCTTT.

This chain links TRBV18 with TRBJ1-2, with a tentative D call TRBD1 (6 bases). Trimming removed 1 base at V and 13 bases at J, with 13 bases between. This CDR3 has 12 residues. CDR1 is KGHSH and CDR2 is LQKENI in the germline V gene. The CDR3 region is CASSPLQGPSTF. The CDR3 DNA follows: TGTGCCAGCTCACCACTACAGGGACCGAGCACCTTC.

The genes are TRBV18 and TRBJ2-7, with 9 bases that match TRBD2. This CDR3 region has 17 residues. The ends lost 3 bases at V and 2 bases at J; junction bases unmatched: 11. Germline loops: CDR1 KGHSH, CDR2 LQKENI. The CDR3 region has the DNA TGTGCCAGCTCACCCCTACCCGCTAGCGGGGCCACCTACGAGCAGTACTTC. Translated: CASSPLPASGATYEQYF.

This sequence joins TRBV5-1 and TRBJ2-3; 10 bases fit TRBD1. V was pared by 9 bases and J by 5 bases, with 6 bases of the junction left unmatched. Looked up from germline, CDR1 is SGHRS and CDR2 is YFSETQ. This CDR3 comprises 13 residues. CDR3 region: CATRQGAEDTQYF. The CDR3 DNA reads as TGCGCCACCCGACAGGGGGCCGAAGATACGCAGTATTTT. Full variable domain (remainder filled in from reference TRBV5-1 and TRBJ2-3): KAGVTQTPRYLIKTRGQQVTLSCSPISGHRSVSWYQQTPGQGLQFLFEYFSETQRNKGNFPGRFSGRQFSNSRSEMNVSTLELGDSALYLCATRQGAEDTQYFGPGTRLTVL.

The chain carries TRBV2 and TRBJ1-6; unclear D gene. CDR3 length: 15 residues. The germline V and J ends were trimmed by 3 bases and 4 bases, with 10 bases remaining between them. Germline loops: CDR1 SNHLY, CDR2 FYNNEI. Written as DNA, the CDR3 is TGTGCCAGCAGTGAGGCAGAGCGGTATAATTCACCCCTCCACTTT. Protein sequence: CASSEAERYNSPLHF.

J is TRBJ2-3 and V is TRBV28, with a weak D call TRBD1 (5 bases). Germline assignment: CDR1 MDHEN and CDR2 SYDVKM. The ends were cut back, 8 bases at V and 4 bases at J, with 7 bases in the middle. This CDR3 spans 11 amino acids. CDR3 sequence reads: CASQGADTQYF. The CDR3 DNA reads as TGTGCCAGCCAGGGCGCAGATACGCAGTATTTT.

The rearrangement joins TRBV4-3 to TRBJ2-7, with D uncertain. The V end was cut by 1 base, the J end by 3 bases, with 7 bases between. In germline, CDR1 is LGHNA, CDR2 YSLEER. The CDR3 extends over 13 amino acids. In DNA form, the CDR3 reads TGCGCCAGCAGCCAAGCCTCAGACTACGAGCAGTACTTC. It is translated as CASSQASDYEQYF.

The sample holds a few counts of this clone. This chain joins TRBV7-2 and TRBJ1-4, with a weak D call TRBD1 (6 bases). Looked up from germline, CDR1 is SGHTA and CDR2 is FQGNSA. V lost 2 bases and J 7 bases, leaving 17 bases between the germline ends. The CDR3 runs to 16 residues. CDR3 sequence reads: CASSLREGGVGEKLFF. The CDR3 region has the DNA TGTGCCAGCAGCTTAAGGGAGGGGGGCGTTGGTGAAAAACTGTTTTTT.

The chain employs TRBV29-1 and TRBJ2-1; D ambiguous. Trimming removed 4 bases from V and 6 bases from J, with 7 bases in between. The CDR3 totals 11 residues. In germline, CDR1 is SQVTM, CDR2 ANQGSEA. The chain's CDR3 is CSVVGRNEQFF. As DNA, the CDR3 is TGCAGCGTTGTTGGGCGCAATGAGCAGTTCTTC.

This chain connects TRBV6-2 or TRBV6-3 to TRBJ1-2; TRBD1 is a possible D gene (5 bases). The V end was cut by 2 bases, the J end by 6 bases, with 7 bases between. The germline V gene encodes CDR1 MNHEY and CDR2 SVGEGT. The CDR3 spans 12 residues. CDR3 DNA sequence: TGTGCCAGCAGTTACCCGACAGATGGCTACACCTTC. Protein sequence: CASSYPTDGYTF.

This clone was counted a few times. V gene TRBV4-2 combines with J gene TRBJ1-4; no firm D call. The CDR3 contains 17 residues. Per germline, CDR1 LGHNA and CDR2 YNFKEQ. V shed 0 bases and J shed 5 bases, with 16 bases lying between them. CDR3 residues: CASSQDAFNARNEKLFF. The CDR3 region has the DNA TGTGCCAGCAGCCAAGACGCTTTCAACGCCAGGAATGAAAAACTGTTTTTT.